One sample yielded the 22 T cell receptor beta chains listed below, sequenced in a study of Ad26.COV2.S vaccination and SARS-CoV-2 variants. Noted treatment: some 20 received Ad26.COV2.S at low or high dose, single or two shots; 5 received placebo; per-sample allocation not given. Day 63 after the first injection of vaccine or placebo was the sampling time. Assay: immunoSEQ multiplex PCR; the TCRdb copy retains only in-frame clones and omits some. This table has hundreds of thousands of clones, roughly 90% appearing once. The source was peripheral blood, collected in a trial of Ad26.COV2.S vaccine versus placebo. The receptors come from a person between 18 and 60 years old who received the Ad26.COV2.S COVID-19 vaccine or a placebo.

This chain joins TRBV6-5 and TRBJ1-1; D not certain. The CDR3 runs 11 residues. Germline V lookup: CDR1 MNHEY, CDR2 SVGAGI. The germline V and J ends were trimmed by 6 bases and 3 bases, with 5 bases remaining between them. As DNA, the CDR3 is TGTGCCAGCAGGGTAGACACTGAAGCTTTCTTT. Translating it yields CASRVDTEAFF.

The V call is TRBV4-1, the J call TRBJ1-3, with D possibly matching TRBD1 (5 bases). Trimming shortened V by 5 bases and J by 8 bases, and 16 bases separated the two germline ends. There are 14 residues in the CDR3. Germline CDR1 is MGHRA and CDR2 is YSYEKL. The CDR3 is CASSTLTETHTIYF. The CDR3 DNA sequence: TGCGCCAGCAGCACCCTGACAGAGACGCACACCATATATTTT.

The chain employs TRBV27 and TRBJ2-3, with 10 nucleotides matching TRBD2. CDR3 length: 18 amino acids. J was trimmed by 2 bases and V by 6 bases; bases with no gene match: 14. Germline assignment: CDR1 MNHEY and CDR2 SMNVEV (reference sequence). CDR3 region: CASRRWASGSSTTDTQYF. CDR3 DNA sequence: TGTGCCAGCAGACGGTGGGCTAGCGGGAGTTCTACCACAGATACGCAGTATTTT.

The gene calls are TRBV19 and TRBJ1-1; D remains unclear. The CDR3 is made up of 13 amino acids. The V end was cut by 5 bases, the J end by 5 bases, with 12 bases between. Germline CDR1 reads LNHDA; CDR2 reads SQIVND (reference sequence). CDR3 sequence: CASSQLSWTEAFF. The CDR3 nucleotides read TGTGCCAGTAGTCAGCTATCGTGGACTGAAGCTTTCTTT.

The J gene is TRBJ1-6, the V gene TRBV11-2, with TRBD1 matching over 9 bases. Per the germline V gene, CDR1 is SGHAT and CDR2 is FQNNGV. CDR3 length: 15 residues. With 5 bases clipped from V and 8 bases from J, the junction kept 7 bases outside the gene matches. The CDR3 protein is CASSTGQGPDSPLHF. CDR3 DNA: TGTGCCAGCAGCACCGGACAGGGGCCGGATTCACCCCTCCACTTT.

CDR3 loop: CASSLSAGLAHTTNTGELFF. The CDR3 nucleotides are TGTGCCAGCAGTTTATCAGCAGGACTAGCGCACACTACCAACACCGGGGAGCTGTTTTTT. The chain employs TRBV27 and TRBJ2-2; 9 bases are a match to TRBD2. V lost 0 bases, J lost 2 bases, and 13 bases stayed unmatched. Germline V gene sequence: CDR1 MNHEY, CDR2 SMNVEV (reference sequence). CDR3 length: 20 residues.

As for this clone: Other DNA sequences in the sample encode the same CDR3. This sequence joins TRBV27 and TRBJ1-5; D not certain. From germline, CDR1 is MNHEY and CDR2 SMNVEV (reference sequence). This CDR3 comprises 15 residues. The germline V and J ends were trimmed by 0 bases and 2 bases, with 8 bases remaining between them. The CDR3: CASSLSGLGNQPQHF. The CDR3, as DNA: TGTGCCAGCAGTTTATCAGGGTTGGGCAATCAGCCCCAGCATTTT.

The J gene is TRBJ1-2, the V gene TRBV6-5; 7 positions agree with TRBD1. CDR3 length: 14 amino acids. J gave up 6 bases and V 2 bases, and 6 bases lay outside the gene matches. Germline CDR1 is MNHEY and CDR2 is SVGAGI. The CDR3 loop is CASSYRGGAHGYTF. Written as DNA, the CDR3 is TGTGCCAGCAGTTACAGAGGGGGCGCACATGGCTACACCTTC.

The V gene is TRBV15, the J gene TRBJ1-3; D remains unclear. V was cut by 0 bases and J by 2 bases, with 5 bases left in between. CDR3 size: 14 residues. Germline lookup yields CDR1 LNHNV and CDR2 YYDKDF (reference sequence). The CDR3 here is CATSRDPAGNTIYF. CDR3 in DNA: TGTGCCACCAGCAGAGATCCTGCTGGAAACACCATATATTTT.

V usage is TRBV3-1 (or the pseudogene TRBV3-2) and J usage is TRBJ2-5, with a weak D call TRBD2 (7 bases). CDR3 length equals 14 residues. V lost 6 bases, J lost 4 bases, and 15 bases lay in between. Germline V gene lookup returns CDR1 LGHDT and CDR2 YNNKEL (reference sequence). As DNA, the CDR3 is TGTGCCAGCAGGCGCTCCGCGGGGGCAGAGACCCAGTACTTC. It yields the protein CASRRSAGAETQYF.

The chain carries TRBV19 and TRBJ2-7; D unclear. The CDR3 runs to 13 residues. Trimming left V 3 bases short and J 6 bases short, with 12 bases between. CDR1 and CDR2 (germline): LNHDA, SQIVND (reference sequence). The CDR3 DNA follows: TGTGCCAGTAGTATGTTTAGGGAAGGCGAGCAGTACTTC. It codes for CASSMFREGEQYF. The full variable domain, with the rest looked up from reference TRBV19 and TRBJ2-7, is DGGITQSPKYLFRKEGQNVTLSCEQNLNHDAMYWYRQDPGQGLRLIYYSQIVNDFQKGDIAEGYSVSREKKESFPLTVTSAQKNPTAFYLCASSMFREGEQYFGPGTRLTVT.

V usage is TRBV4-1 and J usage is TRBJ1-4; D gene uncertain. The CDR3 sequence is 19 residues long. CDR1 and CDR2 (germline): MGHRA, YSYEKL. V lost 0 bases and J lost 0, with 17 bases in between. CDR3 in amino acids: CASSQDPAGFAATNEKLFF. CDR3 bases: TGCGCCAGCAGCCAAGATCCCGCAGGTTTTGCTGCAACTAATGAAAAACTGTTTTTT.

The chain combines TRBV19 with TRBJ1-5; TRBD1 aligns across 7 bases. V was clipped by 5 bases and J by 3 bases; unmatched bases: 16. CDR1 and CDR2 (germline): LNHDA, SQIVND (reference sequence). The CDR3 consists of 18 residues. This CDR3 is CASSSWGDSSPPNQPQHF. CDR3 coding DNA: TGTGCCAGTAGTTCCTGGGGGGACAGTTCCCCTCCCAATCAGCCCCAGCATTTT. Filled out from reference TRBV19 and TRBJ1-5, the complete variable domain reads DGGITQSPKYLFRKEGQNVTLSCEQNLNHDAMYWYRQDPGQGLRLIYYSQIVNDFQKGDIAEGYSVSREKKESFPLTVTSAQKNPTAFYLCASSSWGDSSPPNQPQHFGDGTRLSIL.

The rearrangement links TRBV30 to TRBJ2-7; a weak D match, TRBD2 (6 bases). Germline V gene sequence: CDR1 GTSNPN, CDR2 SVGIG (reference sequence). The CDR3 is made up of 13 amino acids. Deletions cut 4 bases from V and 4 bases from J, with 14 bases between. DNA of the CDR3: TGTGCCTGGACCCGGGTCGGGGGATACGAGCAGTACTTC. Encoded protein: CAWTRVGGYEQYF.

This chain uses TRBV27 with TRBJ1-4, with a tentative D call TRBD1 (5 bases). Germline V CDR1 and CDR2: MNHEY, SMNVEV (reference sequence). CDR3 size: 15 residues. Between the trimmed V and J ends, which lost 7 bases and 3 bases, there was a span of 15 bases. Here the CDR3 DNA reads TGTGCCAGCACTCCAACAGGAGTCGCTAATGAAAAACTGTTTTTT. It codes for CASTPTGVANEKLFF.

The chain is built from TRBV3-1 (or the pseudogene TRBV3-2) and TRBJ1-4; 8 bases are shared with TRBD1. The junction had 8 bases not matched to a gene; V was cut back by 4 bases and J by 13 bases. Germline V gene data show CDR1 as LGHDT and CDR2 as YNNKEL (reference sequence). The CDR3 consists of 13 residues. CDR3 coding DNA: TGTGCCAGCAGCCCGCACAGGGGGTCTGGACTGTTTTTT. Translation gives CASSPHRGSGLFF.

The genes are TRBV5-1 and TRBJ1-1; a possible D gene is TRBD1 (5 bases). CDR1 is SGHRS, CDR2 YFSETQ, per germline. The CDR3 covers 13 residues. V gave up 4 bases and J gave up 11 bases, with 18 bases separating them. The chain's CDR3 is CASSPRGGTDAFF. CDR3 coding DNA: TGCGCCAGCAGCCCCCGCGGGGGGACGGACGCTTTCTTT.

V gene TRBV7-9 combines with J gene TRBJ2-5; TRBD2 is a possible D gene (6 bases). This CDR3 region has 16 residues. V shed 3 bases and J shed 0 bases, with 14 bases lying between them. Germline V gives CDR1 SEHNR, CDR2 FQNEAQ (reference sequence). Written as DNA, the CDR3 is TGTGCCAGCAGCTTGCTCTTGGGAGGCGACCAAGAGACCCAGTACTTC. Protein: CASSLLLGGDQETQYF.

V and J are TRBV6-5 and TRBJ1-5, with D possibly TRBD1 on 5 matching bases. The CDR3 runs to 12 residues. Germline CDR1 is MNHEY and CDR2 is SVGAGI. V lost 5 bases to trimming and J lost 5 bases, with 7 bases between them. CDR3 sequence reads: CASSRGDQPQHF. The CDR3 nucleotides are TGTGCCAGCAGTAGAGGGGATCAGCCCCAGCATTTT.

The chain combines TRBV5-4 with TRBJ2-1; 7 bases agree with TRBD1. With V trimmed by 4 bases and J by 5 bases, 6 bases remained unmatched. Germline V CDR1 and CDR2: SGHNT, YYREEE (reference sequence). This CDR3 comprises 14 residues. CDR3 nucleotides: TGTGCCAGCAGCCGGGACAGCAGAAACAATGAGCAGTTCTTC. Translated: CASSRDSRNNEQFF. Full variable domain (missing parts from reference TRBV5-4 and TRBJ2-1): ETGVTQSPTHLIKTRGQQVTLRCSSQSGHNTVSWYQQALGQGPQFIFQYYREEENGRGNFPPRFSGLQFPNYSSELNVNALELDDSALYLCASSRDSRNNEQFFGPGTRLTVL.

V gene TRBV5-5 combines with J gene TRBJ2-1; D remains ambiguous. This CDR3 is built from 12 residues. The V end lost 4 bases, the J end lost 8 bases, and 10 bases lay between the germline ends. Germline V gives CDR1 SGHKS, CDR2 YYEKEE (reference sequence). The DNA for the CDR3 is TGTGCCAGCAGCAGCCTCAGCGATGAGCAGTTCTTC. This codes for CASSSLSDEQFF.

The chain uses TRBV29-1 and TRBJ1-1; 8 bases line up with TRBD1. The CDR3 is made up of 13 amino acids. V lost 7 bases and J lost 1; bases outside the gene matches: 5. Per germline, CDR1 SQVTM and CDR2 ANQGSEA. DNA of the CDR3: TGCAGCGCCACCGGGACAGGGAACACTGAAGCTTTCTTT. Protein sequence: CSATGTGNTEAFF.